A selection of T cell receptor beta chains follows, all from one sample in a study of cytomegalovirus exposure and HLA in healthy donors. The repertoire was sequenced with immunoSEQ multiplex PCR; TCRdb's copy has only in-frame clones and lacks some. Here the sample spans some 230,000 clones, about 89% being singletons. Sequencing input: PBMCs. The receptor source for this set is a woman aged 18 to 35 in good health and CMV-seronegative. Each CDR3 is given with its conserved first and last residue. Fields, in order: V gene, clone size, D gene, J gene, CDR3 DNA, CDR3 protein. D genes are given only for firm matches. For some rows the clone size is stated as once, few or many, or as a class when expanded; others skip it.

>TRBV9|.|TRBD2|TRBJ2-5
TGTGCCAGCAGCTTCCGGGGGGGAGAGACCCAGTACTTC
CASSFRGGETQYF
>TRBV6-1|.|.|TRBJ1-1
TGTGCCAGCAGCCCCGGGAGAAGCACTGAAGCTTTCTTT
CASSPGRSTEAFF
>TRBV7-3|.|.|TRBJ1-1
TGTGCCAGCAGCTTAGTCGCGGGGAACACTGAAGCTTTCTTT
CASSLVAGNTEAFF
>TRBV2|.|TRBD1|TRBJ1-1
TGTGCCAGCAGTGAAGCGGACAGGACTTTCTTT
CASSEADRTFF
>TRBV29-1|.|TRBD1|TRBJ2-1
TGCAGCGCCACCCGACAGGGGGAGTTCAACTACAATGAGCAGTTCTTC
CSATRQGEFNYNEQFF
>TRBV2|.|TRBD1|TRBJ1-5
TGTGCCAGCAGTGACGGGACAGGGGTCACTCAGCCCCAGCATTTT
CASSDGTGVTQPQHF
>TRBV7-2|.|.|TRBJ2-1
TGTGCCAGCAGCCCCGGGGGCAATGAGCAGTTCTTC
CASSPGGNEQFF
>TRBV5-6|once|.|TRBJ2-7
TGTGCCAGCAGCTCCGCGGGACTGCTAACCTACGAGCAGTACTTC
CASSSAGLLTYEQYF
>TRBV2|.|.|TRBJ1-2
TGTGCCAGCAGTGAGGACAGTATCTATGGCTACACCTTC
CASSEDSIYGYTF
>TRBV4-1|.|.|TRBJ1-6
TGCGCCAGCAGCCAAGATCCGGGGACACTAAATAATTCACCCCTCCACTTT
CASSQDPGTLNNSPLHF
>TRBV20-1|.|.|TRBJ2-7
TGCAGTGTTGGTGTCGGGGGCGAGCAGTACTTC
CSVGVGGEQYF
>TRBV6-1|.|.|TRBJ2-1
TGTGCCAGCAGTGAGTCCCCCGGGGTTAATGAGCAGTTCTTC
CASSESPGVNEQFF
>TRBV6-5|.|.|TRBJ2-5
TGTGCCAGCAGGCGACGGAGGCTTCGGGAGACCCAGTACTTC
CASRRRRLRETQYF
>TRBV5-1|.|TRBD1|TRBJ2-2
TGCGCCAGCAGCCTTACAGGGGACGGGGAGCTGTTTTTT
CASSLTGDGELFF
>TRBV18|.|.|TRBJ2-5
TGTGCCAGCTCACCGGACACCCCTCTAAGTCCGGAGACCCAGTACTTC
CASSPDTPLSPETQYF
>TRBV7-6|.|.|TRBJ2-1
TGTGCCAGCAGCTTAGGGTCCTCGTGGCGGGACTCCTACAATGAGCAGTTCTTC
CASSLGSSWRDSYNEQFF
>TRBV5-6|once|TRBD2|TRBJ2-7
TGTGCCAGCAAGCCTTGGGCGGGAGGCCCTGGCGGGCAGTACTTC
CASKPWAGGPGGQYF
>TRBV30|.|TRBD1|TRBJ1-1
TGTGCCGGGTCCTCGGACAGGGGGGCTGAAGCTTTCTTT
CAGSSDRGAEAFF
>TRBV2|.|.|TRBJ2-4
TGTGCCAGCAAGGGGGACGCGGCCAAAAACATTCAGTACTTC
CASKGDAAKNIQYF
>TRBV27|.|.|TRBJ1-1
TGTGCCAGCAGTTTAGGACACCCCCAGGGCAGCACTGAAGCTTTCTTT
CASSLGHPQGSTEAFF
>TRBV14|.|.|TRBJ2-6
TGTGCCAGCAGCCAAGTGGGACTGGTGGGGGCCAACGTCCTGACTTTC
CASSQVGLVGANVLTF
>TRBV4-1|.|.|TRBJ1-3
TGCGCCAGCAGCCAAGGCAAGGGGCACTTACTCCCTTCGAGCTCTGGAAACACCATATATTTT
CASSQGKGHLLPSSSGNTIYF
>TRBV19|.|TRBD1|TRBJ2-7
TGTGCCAGTAGTACCCTCACCCGGGACAGGACCTACGAGCAGTACTTC
CASSTLTRDRTYEQYF
>TRBV4-1|.|TRBD2|TRBJ2-7
TGCGCCAGCAGCCTCTATACGGGGGGAGGCAACGAGCAGTACTTC
CASSLYTGGGNEQYF
>TRBV6-6|.|TRBD1|TRBJ1-2
TGTGCCAGCAGTCCGCAGGGACAGGGAGAAGGCTACACCTTC
CASSPQGQGEGYTF
>TRBV30|.|.|TRBJ1-3
TGTGCCTGGAGTTATGGAAACACCATATATTTT
CAWSYGNTIYF
>TRBV18|.|TRBD1|TRBJ1-1
TGTGCCAGCTCGCCTCGACAGGGGCCGAACACTGAAGCTTTCTTT
CASSPRQGPNTEAFF
>TRBV7-8|.|.|TRBJ2-1
TGTGCCAGCAGCTCCCCTTTTGAGTTGGGCCTCCACAATGAGCAGTTCTTC
CASSSPFELGLHNEQFF
>TRBV28|.|TRBD2|TRBJ2-7
TGTGCCAGCAGTGAGCATGAAGGAGCGGGAGTGCGGGAGCAGTACTTC
CASSEHEGAGVREQYF
>TRBV11-2|.|TRBD1|TRBJ1-5
TGTGCCAGCAGCTTGATGGGACAGGGGGTAGAGCCCCAGCATTTT
CASSLMGQGVEPQHF
>TRBV10-2|.|.|TRBJ1-5
TGCGCCAGCGCGGAGGGGAATCAGCCCCAGCATTTT
CASAEGNQPQHF
>TRBV18|once|TRBD1|TRBJ1-4
TGTGCCAGCTCACGCAATAGGGGACAGGAAAAACTGTTTTTT
CASSRNRGQEKLFF
>TRBV4-1|.|.|TRBJ1-4
TGCGCCAGCAGCCAAACGGGATTCAATGAAAAACTGTTTTTT
CASSQTGFNEKLFF
>TRBV7-3|.|TRBD2|TRBJ2-1
TGTGCCAGCAGCTCGGCGGGAGAGTTAAATGAGCAGTTCTTC
CASSSAGELNEQFF
>TRBV10-3|.|TRBD2|TRBJ2-5
TGTGCCATCAACCGGGGCGGGAGTGGAGAGACCCAGTACTTC
CAINRGGSGETQYF
>TRBV7-8|.|.|TRBJ1-5
TGTGCCAGCAGCTTTGAGCGGGCCGGAGGCAATCAGCCCCAGCATTTT
CASSFERAGGNQPQHF
>TRBV6-5|.|.|TRBJ2-1
TGTGCCAGCAGCTCCGCCCTAGAGCAGTTCTTC
CASSSALEQFF
>TRBV11-2|once|.|TRBJ1-1
TGTGCCAGCAGCTTAAGGTCAGGGCGGAACACTGAAGCTTTCTTT
CASSLRSGRNTEAFF
>TRBV6-5|once|.|TRBJ2-6
TGTGCCAGCAGCCCCGAGGCGGGGGCCAACGTCCTGACTTTC
CASSPEAGANVLTF
>TRBV7-9|.|.|TRBJ2-7
TGTGCCAGCAGCTTACCTCGGGACTTCTCCTACGAGCAGTACTTC
CASSLPRDFSYEQYF
>TRBV28|.|TRBD1|TRBJ1-6
TGTGCCAGCAGTCCTCTAGACAGGGATAAAAATTCACCCCTCCACTTT
CASSPLDRDKNSPLHF
>TRBV6-5|few|TRBD1|TRBJ1-2
TGTGCCAGCAGTTACTCCGCGACAGGGCTCACCTATGGCTACACCTTC
CASSYSATGLTYGYTF
>TRBV27|.|.|TRBJ1-5
TGTGCCAGCAGAGAGATGTATAGCAATCAGCCCCAGCATTTT
CASREMYSNQPQHF
>TRBV19|.|TRBD1|TRBJ2-2
TGTGCCAGTAGTATCAGGGCTTGGCCGACAGGGAAGGGAACCGGGGAGCTGTTTTTT
CASSIRAWPTGKGTGELFF
>TRBV19|.|.|TRBJ2-2
TGTGCCAGTAGTATAGGGGCAGGGACATCCAGCGGGGAGCTGTTTTTT
CASSIGAGTSSGELFF
>TRBV7-3|.|.|TRBJ1-1
TGTGCCAGCAGCCTCTCGGGGGGGATGAACACTGAAGCTTTCTTT
CASSLSGGMNTEAFF
>TRBV7-6|once|.|TRBJ2-7
TGTGCCAGCAGCTCGGGGATAAGTCTCTACGAGCAGTACTTC
CASSSGISLYEQYF
>TRBV7-9|.|.|TRBJ1-5
TGTGCCAGCAGCGTCGGACTTACCAATCAGCCCCAGCATTTT
CASSVGLTNQPQHF
>TRBV10-2|once|.|TRBJ1-5
TGCGCCAGCAGAGCACTACAAGGGGGCAATCAGCCCCAGCATTTT
CASRALQGGNQPQHF
>TRBV5-4|.|TRBD2|TRBJ2-2
TGTGCCAGCAGCCCACATGGTTCCCTAGCGGGAGGCACCGGGGAGCTGTTTTTT
CASSPHGSLAGGTGELFF
>TRBV11-2|.|TRBD2|TRBJ2-1
TGTGCCAGCAGCCTGACTGGCGGGAGGTTCTCCTACAATGAGCAGTTCTTC
CASSLTGGRFSYNEQFF
>TRBV13|.|.|TRBJ2-6
TGTGCCAGCAGCATAACAGGAACCTCTGGGGCCAACGTCCTGACTTTC
CASSITGTSGANVLTF
>TRBV2|few|.|TRBJ1-5
TGTGCCAGCAGTGCCGACTTGAGCAATCAGCCCCAGCATTTT
CASSADLSNQPQHF
>TRBV5-4|.|TRBD2|TRBJ2-1
TGTGCCAGCAGCCCGCCGGTTGCGGGAGGTTCGAATGAGCAGTTCTTC
CASSPPVAGGSNEQFF
>TRBV13|.|.|TRBJ2-7
TGTGCCAGCAGCCCTGGACATGACCCCTACGAGCAGTACTTC
CASSPGHDPYEQYF